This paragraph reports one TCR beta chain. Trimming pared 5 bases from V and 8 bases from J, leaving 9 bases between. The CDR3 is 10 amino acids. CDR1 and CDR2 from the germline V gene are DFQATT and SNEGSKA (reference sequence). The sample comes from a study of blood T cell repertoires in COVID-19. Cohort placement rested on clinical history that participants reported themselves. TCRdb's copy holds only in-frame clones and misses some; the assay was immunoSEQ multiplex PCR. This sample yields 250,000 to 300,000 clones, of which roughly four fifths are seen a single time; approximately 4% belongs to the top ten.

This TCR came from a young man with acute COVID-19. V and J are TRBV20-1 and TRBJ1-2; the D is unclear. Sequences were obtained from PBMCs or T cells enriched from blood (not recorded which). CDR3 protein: CSAGGEGYTF. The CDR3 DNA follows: TGCAGTGCTGGAGGAGAGGGCTACACCTTC.